These 22 T cell receptor beta chains originate from one sample sequenced in a study of PD-1 blockade in classical Hodgkin lymphoma. Each patient relapsed following autologous stem cell transplantation, and prior brentuximab vedotin exposure differed. The table came from immunoSEQ multiplex PCR; TCRdb's copy has only in-frame clones and leaves some out. Of 20,000 to 25,000 clones in the sample, 77% were seen once. This specimen was peripheral blood mononuclear cells (PBMCs), taken before the second cycle of nivolumab. Source of these receptors: a human donor with classical Hodgkin lymphoma.

This chain connects TRBV6-5 to TRBJ1-2; tentative D call: TRBD1 (5 bases). The CDR3 length is 14 residues. The ends were cut back, 5 bases at V and 8 bases at J, with 18 bases in the middle. Germline-derived CDR1 and CDR2 are MNHEY and SVGAGI. The CDR3 loop is CASSRGGGVEGYTF. The CDR3 DNA follows: TGTGCCAGCAGTCGTGGTGGAGGGGTGGAAGGCTACACCTTC.

This chain's CDR3 is CASSQPPGQINEKLFF. The CDR3 nucleotides are TGCGCCAGCAGTCAGCCCCCGGGACAGATTAATGAAAAACTGTTTTTT. The chain is built from TRBV23-1 and TRBJ1-4, with 7 positions matching TRBD1. TRBV23-1 is an ORF, and what it does is uncertain. Germline trimming cut 3 bases from V and 4 bases from J; bases unmatched to any gene: 8. This CDR3 comprises 16 residues.

The genes are TRBV14 and TRBJ1-2, with a weak D call TRBD1 (5 bases). Trimming shortened V by 1 base and J by 8 bases, and 17 bases separated the two germline ends. The germline gives CDR1 SGHDN, CDR2 FVKESK. The CDR3 is 15 residues long. The CDR3: CASSQVGGRAEGYTF. The CDR3 DNA sequence: TGTGCCAGCAGCCAAGTAGGTGGCAGGGCGGAAGGCTACACCTTC.

The rearrangement uses TRBV5-1 and TRBJ2-3, with D unclear. Trimming pared 4 bases from V and 2 bases from J, leaving 8 bases between. This CDR3 has 13 amino acids. Germline CDR1 reads SGHRS; CDR2 reads YFSETQ. The CDR3 region is CASSPTVTDTQYF. CDR3 nucleotides: TGCGCCAGCAGCCCGACCGTCACAGATACGCAGTATTTT.

This clone came up a few times. V and J are TRBV2 and TRBJ1-4, with D maybe TRBD1 (6 bases). V lost 1 base to trimming and J lost 4 bases, with 10 bases between them. This CDR3 spans 15 amino acids. In germline, CDR1 is SNHLY, CDR2 FYNNEI. This CDR3 is CASSEGGAGNEKLFF. DNA for the CDR3: TGTGCCAGCAGTGAAGGGGGGGCCGGTAATGAAAAACTGTTTTTT.

The V and J genes are TRBV18 and TRBJ1-1, with TRBD1 matching over 8 bases. J lost 7 bases, V lost 4 bases, and 5 bases had no gene match. Germline V lookup: CDR1 KGHSH, CDR2 LQKENI. The CDR3 consists of 13 residues. The CDR3 loop reads CASSLRDRNEAFF. The CDR3 bases are TGTGCCAGCTCACTCCGGGACAGGAATGAAGCTTTCTTT.

J is TRBJ2-5 and V is TRBV7-2; no clear D gene. This CDR3 has 14 residues. CDR1 SGHTA and CDR2 FQGNSA come from the germline V gene. Deletions cut 5 bases from V and 3 bases from J, with 13 bases between. The CDR3 here is CASSLDREKETQYF. CDR3 bases: TGTGCCAGCAGCCTAGATAGGGAAAAAGAGACCCAGTACTTC.

The J gene is TRBJ2-3, the V gene TRBV21-1; the D call in the table, TRBD2, was not verified against the DNA. TRBV21-1 corresponds to a pseudogene. The CDR3 extends over 19 amino acids. The CDR3 sequence is CASSKRRRRLAGEEDTQYF. In DNA, the CDR3 is TGTGCCAGCAGCAAAAGACGTAGAAGACTAGCGGGAGAGGAGGATACGCAGTATTTT.

The chain uses TRBV20-1 and TRBJ1-4; D is unresolved. This CDR3 spans 10 amino acids. The ends were cut back, 2 bases at V and 5 bases at J, with 0 bases in the middle. The germline V gene has CDR1 DFQATT and CDR2 SNEGSKA (reference sequence). The CDR3: CSARNEKLFF. In DNA form, the CDR3 reads TGCAGTGCTAGAAATGAAAAACTGTTTTTT.

This chain uses TRBV7-2 with TRBJ2-3, with 10 bases aligning to TRBD2. The germline V gene encodes CDR1 SGHTA and CDR2 FQGNSA. V gave up 5 bases and J gave up 6 bases; unmatched junction bases: 5. The CDR3 is 14 amino acids. The CDR3 spells CASSREAGGDTQYF. The CDR3 DNA sequence: TGTGCCAGCAGCCGCGAAGCGGGGGGGGATACGCAGTATTTT.

This clone has only a few counts. The chain links TRBV5-5 to TRBJ1-2; no definite D call. V shed 1 base and J shed 3 bases, with 1 base lying between them. This CDR3 has 11 amino acids. Germline CDR1 is SGHKS and CDR2 is YYEKEE (reference sequence). Here the CDR3 DNA reads TGTGCCAGCAGCTTGTACTATGGCTACACCTTC. It is translated as CASSLYYGYTF.

The CDR3 DNA follows: TGTGCCAGCACCCAAGAGCCTGGGCCTTCCTACGAGCAGTACTTC. Encoded protein: CASTQEPGPSYEQYF. The chain joins TRBV5-8 to TRBJ2-7; D is unclear. In germline, CDR1 is SGHTS, CDR2 YDEGEE. The CDR3 contains 15 residues. V lost 6 bases and J lost 1, with 17 bases in between.

The chain has TRBV2 and TRBJ2-4, with 11 bases fitting TRBD2. V shed 4 bases, J shed 1 base, and the junction held 12 bases outside the gene matches. CDR1 is SNHLY and CDR2 is FYNNEI in the germline V gene. This CDR3 contains 19 residues. DNA for the CDR3: TGTGCCAGCAGTGCCTATCTAGCGGGGGGAGTTGGGGCCAAAAACATTCAGTACTTC. Protein product: CASSAYLAGGVGAKNIQYF.

The CDR3 DNA follows: TGTGCCAGCAGCTTGACGGGGGTAGGTTACGAGCAGTACTTC. Its translation: CASSLTGVGYEQYF. The chain recombines TRBV5-6 with TRBJ2-7; D is possibly TRBD2 (6 bases). V lost 1 base, J lost 4 bases, and 12 bases lay in between. CDR1 SGHDT and CDR2 YYEEEE come from the germline V gene. This CDR3 comprises 14 residues. The whole variable domain, filled in from reference TRBV5-6 and TRBJ2-7, reads DAGVTQSPTHLIKTRGQQVTLRCSPKSGHDTVSWYQQALGQGPQFIFQYYEEEERQRGNFPDRFSGHQFPNYSSELNVNALLLGDSALYLCASSLTGVGYEQYFGPGTRLTVT.

The chain recombines TRBV15 with TRBJ2-4; possibly TRBD2 for D (5 bases). The CDR3 runs 15 residues. The germline gives CDR1 LNHNV, CDR2 YYDKDF (reference sequence). Trimming took 0 bases from V and 0 from J, leaving 6 bases between them. The CDR3 DNA follows: TGTGCCACCAGCAGAGAGGGGAGAGCCAAAAACATTCAGTACTTC. Amino acids: CATSREGRAKNIQYF. The full variable domain, in which reference TRBV15 and TRBJ2-4 provide the parts outside the CDR3, is DAMVIQNPRYQVTQFGKPVTLSCSQTLNHNVMYWYQQKSSQAPKLLFHYYDKDFNNEADTPDNFQSRRPNTSFCFLDIRSPGLGDTAMYLCATSREGRAKNIQYFGAGTRLSVL.

The chain uses TRBV28 and TRBJ1-6; D possibly corresponds to TRBD1 (6 bases). V lost 4 bases and J lost 10, with 17 bases in between. This CDR3 has 15 residues. Germline CDR1 is MDHEN and CDR2 is SYDVKM. CDR3 amino acids: CASSSPTGGKSPLHF. In DNA, the CDR3 is TGTGCCAGCAGTTCCCCGACAGGAGGGAAATCACCCCTCCACTTT.

This chain uses TRBV30 with TRBJ1-3; tentatively, D is TRBD1 (6 bases). The CDR3 is made up of 11 amino acids. Germline-derived CDR1 and CDR2 are GTSNPN and SVGIG (reference sequence). V was cut by 4 bases and J by 8 bases, with 9 bases left in between. The CDR3 sequence: CAWNEGDTIYF. In DNA, the CDR3 is TGTGCCTGGAATGAGGGGGACACCATATATTTT.

This clone was seen a single time. This sample also contains other DNA sequences that code for the same CDR3. The chain carries TRBV9 and TRBJ2-5; D might be TRBD1 or TRBD2, each matching 5 bases. V was trimmed by 0 bases and J by 4 bases, leaving 13 bases between them. The CDR3 runs to 15 residues. The germline V gene has CDR1 SGDLS and CDR2 YYNGEE. CDR3 DNA sequence: TGTGCCAGCAGCGTAGCGGCAGGGAGAGGAGAGACCCAGTACTTC. Its protein is CASSVAAGRGETQYF. Filled out from reference TRBV9 and TRBJ2-5, the complete variable domain reads DSGVTQTPKHLITATGQRVTLRCSPRSGDLSVYWYQQSLDQGLQFLIQYYNGEERAKGNILERFSAQQFPDLHSELNLSSLELGDSALYFCASSVAAGRGETQYFGPGTRLLVL.

The V gene is TRBV6-5, the J gene TRBJ1-6, with 7 bases identical to TRBD1. The CDR3 contains 14 residues. The V and J ends lost 10 bases and 3 bases, in that order; junction bases with no gene match: 6. Germline V gives CDR1 MNHEY, CDR2 SVGAGI. The DNA for the CDR3 is TGTGCCACCTCGGCAGGGGGCTATAATTCACCCCTCCACTTT. Encoded protein: CATSAGGYNSPLHF.

The table lists this clone with a few counts. J is TRBJ1-5 and V is TRBV19; 7 bases map to TRBD1. Germline lookup yields CDR1 LNHDA and CDR2 SQIVND (reference sequence). Trimming at V came to 2 bases and at J to 7 bases, leaving 8 bases not matched to a gene. The CDR3 runs to 15 residues. This CDR3 is CASSIQEGAGQPQHF. The CDR3 DNA reads as TGTGCCAGTAGTATACAAGAGGGGGCAGGGCAGCCCCAGCATTTT.

J is TRBJ1-6 and V is TRBV6-1; D gene unclear. CDR1 is MNHNS and CDR2 is SASEGT in the germline V gene. CDR3 length: 17 residues. Trimming removed 0 bases at V and 9 bases at J, with 18 bases between. Written as DNA, the CDR3 is TGTGCCAGCAGTGAAGCCTCCCATTTCTCTTACACTTCACCCCTCCACTTT. Translated: CASSEASHFSYTSPLHF.

The chain recombines TRBV7-2 with TRBJ2-3; D ambiguous. V was cut by 5 bases and J by 3 bases, with 12 bases left in between. Germline V gives CDR1 SGHTA, CDR2 FQGNSA. This CDR3 has 14 amino acids. The CDR3 spells CASSPYLETDTQYF. Written as DNA, the CDR3 is TGTGCCAGCAGCCCATACCTCGAGACAGATACGCAGTATTTT.